Detailed here is one T cell receptor (beta chain). Only in-frame clones appear in the TCRdb table, and some are missing; sequencing was by immunoSEQ multiplex PCR. The table has about 330,000 clones, approximately 90% seen once. The CDR3 runs to 16 residues. Germline-derived CDR1 and CDR2 are SGDLS and YYNGEE. V trimming: 0 bases; J trimming: 0 bases; junction bases outside the gene matches: 5. The validation cohort, a group of under 150 subjects, included the donors and was separate from the approximately 680-subject first cohort. The data derive from a study of cytomegalovirus exposure and HLA in healthy donors. Study-level background: Later, an analysis reported that the approximately 120 validation repertoires had used the same platform as the roughly 700 first-cohort repertoires.

The sequenced sample consisted of PBMCs. This sequence originates from a woman in her thirties in good health and CMV-seropositive. The chain links TRBV9 to TRBJ1-2; 7 bases are shared with TRBD1. DNA for the CDR3: TGTGCCAGCAGCGTAGAGGGGGGGACAGCTAACTATGGCTACACCTTC. As protein: CASSVEGGTANYGYTF.